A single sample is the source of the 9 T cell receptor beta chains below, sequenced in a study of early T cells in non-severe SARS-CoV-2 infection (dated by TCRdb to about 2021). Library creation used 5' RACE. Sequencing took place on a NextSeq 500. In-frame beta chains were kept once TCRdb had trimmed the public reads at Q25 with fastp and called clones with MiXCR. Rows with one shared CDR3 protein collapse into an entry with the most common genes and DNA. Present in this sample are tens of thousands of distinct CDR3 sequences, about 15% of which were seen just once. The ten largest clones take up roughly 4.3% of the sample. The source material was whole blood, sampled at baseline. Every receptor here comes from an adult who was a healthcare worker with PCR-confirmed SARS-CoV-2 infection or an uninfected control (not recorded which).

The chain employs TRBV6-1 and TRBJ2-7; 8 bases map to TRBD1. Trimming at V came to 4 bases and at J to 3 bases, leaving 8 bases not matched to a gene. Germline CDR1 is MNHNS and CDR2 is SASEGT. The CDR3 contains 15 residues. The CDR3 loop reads CASSVRTGTGYEQYF. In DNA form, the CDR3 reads TGTGCCAGCAGTGTGAGGACAGGGACGGGCTACGAGCAGTACTTC.

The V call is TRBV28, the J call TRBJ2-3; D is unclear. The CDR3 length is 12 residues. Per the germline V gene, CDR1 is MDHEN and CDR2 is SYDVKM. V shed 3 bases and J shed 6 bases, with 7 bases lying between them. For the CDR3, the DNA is TGTGCCAGCAGTTTGACGTGGGATACGCAGTATTTT. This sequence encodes CASSLTWDTQYF.

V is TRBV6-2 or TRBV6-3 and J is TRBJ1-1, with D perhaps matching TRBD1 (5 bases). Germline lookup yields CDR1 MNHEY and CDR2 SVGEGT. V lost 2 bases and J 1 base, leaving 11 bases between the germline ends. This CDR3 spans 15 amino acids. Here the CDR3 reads CASSYIGHRNTEAFF. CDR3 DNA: TGTGCCAGCAGTTACATTGGACACAGGAACACTGAAGCTTTCTTT.

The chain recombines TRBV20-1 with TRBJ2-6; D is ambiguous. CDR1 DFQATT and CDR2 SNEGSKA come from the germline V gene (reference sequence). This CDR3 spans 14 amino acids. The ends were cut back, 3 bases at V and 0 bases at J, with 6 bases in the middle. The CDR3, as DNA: TGCAGTGCTAGTACTATCTCTGGGGCCAACGTCCTGACTTTC. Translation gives CSASTISGANVLTF.

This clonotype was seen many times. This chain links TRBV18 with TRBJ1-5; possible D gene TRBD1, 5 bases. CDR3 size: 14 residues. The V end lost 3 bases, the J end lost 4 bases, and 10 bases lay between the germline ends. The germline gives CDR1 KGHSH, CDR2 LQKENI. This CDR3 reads CASSPRDGNQPQHF. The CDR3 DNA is TGTGCCAGCTCACCCCGGGACGGAAATCAGCCCCAGCATTTT.

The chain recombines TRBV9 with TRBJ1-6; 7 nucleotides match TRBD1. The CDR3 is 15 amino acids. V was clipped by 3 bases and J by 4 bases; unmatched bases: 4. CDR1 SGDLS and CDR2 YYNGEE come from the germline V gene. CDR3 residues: CASSEGTAYNSPLHF. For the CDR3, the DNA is TGTGCCAGCAGCGAGGGGACAGCTTATAATTCACCCCTCCACTTT. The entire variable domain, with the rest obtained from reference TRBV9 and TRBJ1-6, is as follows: DSGVTQTPKHLITATGQRVTLRCSPRSGDLSVYWYQQSLDQGLQFLIQYYNGEERAKGNILERFSAQQFPDLHSELNLSSLELGDSALYFCASSEGTAYNSPLHFGNGTRLTVT.

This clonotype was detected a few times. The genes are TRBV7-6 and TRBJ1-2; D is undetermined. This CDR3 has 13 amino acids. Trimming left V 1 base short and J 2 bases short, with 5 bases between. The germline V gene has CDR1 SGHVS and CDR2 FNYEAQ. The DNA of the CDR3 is TGTGCCAGCAGCTTAGAACGGAACTATGGCTACACCTTC. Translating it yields CASSLERNYGYTF.

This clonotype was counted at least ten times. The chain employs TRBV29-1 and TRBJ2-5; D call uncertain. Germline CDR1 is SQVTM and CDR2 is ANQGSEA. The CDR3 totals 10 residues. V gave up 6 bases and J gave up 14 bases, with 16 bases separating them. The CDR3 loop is CSVKMPIPYF. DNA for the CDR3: TGCAGCGTGAAGATGCCCATTCCCTACTTC.

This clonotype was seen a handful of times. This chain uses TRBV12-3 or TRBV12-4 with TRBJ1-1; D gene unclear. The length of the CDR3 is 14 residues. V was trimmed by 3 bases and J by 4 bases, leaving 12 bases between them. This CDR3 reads CASSLAPVGTEAFF. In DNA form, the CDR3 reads TGTGCCAGCAGTTTGGCGCCCGTGGGCACTGAAGCTTTCTTT.